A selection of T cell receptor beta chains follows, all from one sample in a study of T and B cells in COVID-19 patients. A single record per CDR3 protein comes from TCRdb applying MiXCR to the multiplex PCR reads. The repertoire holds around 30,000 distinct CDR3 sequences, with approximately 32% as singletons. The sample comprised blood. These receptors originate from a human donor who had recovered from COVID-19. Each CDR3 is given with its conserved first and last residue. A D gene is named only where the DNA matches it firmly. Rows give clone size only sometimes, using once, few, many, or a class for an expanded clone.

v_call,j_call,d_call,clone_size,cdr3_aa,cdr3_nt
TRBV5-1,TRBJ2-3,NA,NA,CASSLAVASDTQYF,TGCGCCAGCAGCTTGGCCGTAGCATCTGATACGCAGTATTTT
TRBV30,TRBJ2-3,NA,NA,CARGVTSTDTQYF,TGTGCCCGCGGGGTTACTAGCACAGATACGCAGTATTTT
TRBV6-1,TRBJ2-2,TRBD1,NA,CATSRGLTGELFF,TGTGCCACCTCAAGGGGGCTCACCGGGGAGCTGTTTTTT
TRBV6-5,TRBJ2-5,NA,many,CASSEGVTQYF,TGTGCCAGCAGCGAAGGGGTAACCCAGTACTTC
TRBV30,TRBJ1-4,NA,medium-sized,CAWSVTNEKLFF,TGTGCCTGGAGTGTAACTAATGAAAAACTGTTTTTT
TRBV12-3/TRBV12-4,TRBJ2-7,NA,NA,CASSAYRAYEQYF,TGTGCCAGCAGTGCCTACAGGGCCTACGAGCAGTACTTC
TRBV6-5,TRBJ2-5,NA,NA,CASSSTDSRFQETQYF,TGTGCCAGCAGTTCGACGGACAGCCGATTCCAAGAGACCCAGTACTTC
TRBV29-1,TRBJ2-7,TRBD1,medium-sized,CSVRTGRSYEQYF,TGCAGCGTCCGGACAGGTCGTTCCTACGAGCAGTACTTC
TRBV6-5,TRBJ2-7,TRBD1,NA,CASTITGGCSYEQYF,TGTGCCAGCACCATTACAGGGGGCTGCTCCTACGAGCAGTACTTC
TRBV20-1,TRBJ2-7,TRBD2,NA,CSASVFKGLAGWEQYF,TGCAGTGCCAGCGTCTTCAAAGGACTAGCGGGATGGGAGCAGTACTTC
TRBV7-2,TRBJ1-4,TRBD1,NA,CASSPDRGQNEKLFF,TGTGCCAGCAGCCCGGACAGGGGGCAAAATGAAAAACTGTTTTTT
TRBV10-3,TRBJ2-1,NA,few,CAISDRVPDEQFF,TGTGCCATCAGTGACAGGGTGCCGGATGAGCAGTTCTTC
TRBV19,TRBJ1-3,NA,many,CASSNRDSGNTIYF,TGTGCCAGTAGTAACCGGGACTCTGGAAACACCATATATTTT
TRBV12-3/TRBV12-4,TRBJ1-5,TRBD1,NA,CASSRRDRGRNQPQHF,TGTGCCAGCAGTCGACGAGACAGGGGGAGGAATCAGCCCCAGCATTTT
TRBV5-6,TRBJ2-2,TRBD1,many,CASSPAGTGAGELFF,TGTGCCAGCAGCCCTGCCGGGACAGGGGCCGGGGAGCTGTTTTTT